Shown below are 23 T cell receptor beta chains from a single sample sequenced in a study of T cell responses to AZD1222 COVID-19 vaccine. Profiled with immunoSEQ multiplex PCR; TCRdb holds only in-frame clones, not every one. The sample has some 250,000 clones, roughly 93% seen once; the top ten hold around 0.57%. This specimen consisted of peripheral blood, obtained 28 days after the second AZD1222 dose. The receptor set was obtained from an adult who received the AZD1222 COVID-19 vaccine.

This clone was recorded many times. The chain combines TRBV7-9 with TRBJ1-1; D call uncertain. V lost 5 bases, J lost 8 bases, and 12 bases lay in between. The CDR3 contains 12 residues. Germline CDR1 SEHNR, CDR2 FQNEAQ (reference sequence). The CDR3 nucleotides are TGTGCCAGCAGCCCCCCGGGGTGGGAAGCTTTCTTT. This codes for CASSPPGWEAFF.

The chain joins TRBV30 to TRBJ2-7; D is undetermined. V was clipped by 3 bases and J by 5 bases, with 11 bases between them. The CDR3 is 12 amino acids. Germline values: CDR1 GTSNPN, CDR2 SVGIG (reference sequence). The CDR3: CAWSPNRHEQYF. The CDR3 DNA reads as TGTGCCTGGAGCCCGAATCGCCACGAGCAGTACTTC.

The chain employs TRBV7-3 and TRBJ1-1, with a weak D call TRBD1 (5 bases). The V end lost 5 bases, the J end lost 2 bases, and 9 bases lay between the germline ends. Germline CDR1 and CDR2: SGHTA and FQGTGA. The CDR3 has 13 amino acids. In DNA form, the CDR3 reads TGTGCCAGCAGCCGGACATCTAACACTGAAGCTTTCTTT. Its translation: CASSRTSNTEAFF. Based on the CDR3 plus reference TRBV7-3 and TRBJ1-1, the full variable domain is GAGVSQTPSNKVTEKGKYVELRCDPISGHTALYWYRQSLGQGPEFLIYFQGTGAADDSGLPNDRFFAVRPEGSVSTLKIQRTERGDSAVYLCASSRTSNTEAFFGQGTRLTVV.

The chain carries TRBV5-6 and TRBJ2-5; 7 bases are a match to TRBD1. Germline loops: CDR1 SGHDT, CDR2 YYEEEE. Trimming took 4 bases from V and 3 from J; bases not matched to a gene: 6. CDR3 length: 14 amino acids. CDR3 nucleotides: TGTGCCAGCAGCACCACAACAGGGGAAGAGACCCAGTACTTC. Protein sequence: CASSTTTGEETQYF. The variable domain in full, with the rest retrieved from reference TRBV5-6 and TRBJ2-5, is DAGVTQSPTHLIKTRGQQVTLRCSPKSGHDTVSWYQQALGQGPQFIFQYYEEEERQRGNFPDRFSGHQFPNYSSELNVNALLLGDSALYLCASSTTTGEETQYFGPGTRLLVL.

This chain links TRBV25-1 with TRBJ1-1; possible D gene TRBD1, 5 bases. Germline CDR1 and CDR2: MGHDK and SYGVNS. The CDR3 runs to 13 residues. Trimming took 6 bases from V and 7 from J, leaving 15 bases between them. CDR3 DNA sequence: TGTGCCAGCAGCAACCCCGGGAGGGGTGAAGCTTTCTTT. This encodes CASSNPGRGEAFF. Based on the CDR3 plus reference TRBV25-1 and TRBJ1-1, the full variable domain is EADIYQTPRYLVIGTGKKITLECSQTMGHDKMYWYQQDPGMELHLIHYSYGVNSTEKGDLSSESTVSRIRTEHFPLTLESARPSHTSQYLCASSNPGRGEAFFGQGTRLTVV.

The rearrangement links TRBV5-1 to TRBJ1-1; 7 bases match TRBD1. Germline CDR1 and CDR2: SGHRS and YFSETQ. V gave up 4 bases and J gave up 5 bases; unmatched junction bases: 11. CDR3 length equals 15 residues. The CDR3 here is CASSPLRDSRTEAFF. The CDR3 DNA is TGCGCCAGCAGCCCCTTACGGGACAGTAGGACTGAAGCTTTCTTT.

The chain combines TRBV18 with TRBJ1-1; 8 bases line up with TRBD1. Germline V CDR1 and CDR2: KGHSH, LQKENI. V lost 0 bases to trimming and J lost 3 bases; unmatched junction nucleotides: 9. This CDR3 spans 17 amino acids. The DNA of the CDR3 is TGTGCCAGCTCACCACCTCAGGGGGCGGGGGGGCACACTGAAGCTTTCTTT. Residues: CASSPPQGAGGHTEAFF.

The rearrangement links TRBV29-1 to TRBJ2-3; D possibly corresponds to TRBD2 (5 bases). The CDR3 spans 12 residues. Trimming pared 3 bases from V and 4 bases from J, leaving 8 bases between. Germline V gives CDR1 SQVTM, CDR2 ANQGSEA. The CDR3 region has the DNA TGCAGCGTTGACGACGGGGCAGATACGCAGTATTTT. The encoded protein is CSVDDGADTQYF.

This chain's CDR3 is CASSGQGESSYNEQFF. CDR3 coding DNA: TGTGCCAGCAGTGGACAGGGGGAAAGCTCCTACAATGAGCAGTTCTTC. The rearrangement links TRBV6-1 to TRBJ2-1; 9 bases agree with TRBD1. The CDR3 is made up of 16 amino acids. After removal of 4 bases from V and 0 bases from J, the junction contained 4 bases not matched to a gene. Germline CDR1 MNHNS, CDR2 SASEGT.

The chain employs TRBV3-1 (or the pseudogene TRBV3-2) and TRBJ1-3; a weak D match, TRBD1 (5 bases). The V end was cut by 2 bases, the J end by 1 base, with 6 bases between. Germline V gives CDR1 LGHDT, CDR2 YNNKEL (reference sequence). The CDR3 is 14 amino acids. The CDR3 loop reads CASSQRQSGNTIYF. CDR3 in DNA: TGTGCCAGCAGCCAACGACAGTCTGGAAACACCATATATTTT.

This clone was observed once. The gene calls are TRBV5-6 and TRBJ2-7, with D possibly TRBD1 on 6 matching bases. This CDR3 is built from 13 residues. CDR1 SGHDT and CDR2 YYEEEE come from the germline V gene. V lost 1 base, J lost 4 bases, and 9 bases lay in between. The CDR3 DNA sequence: TGTGCCAGCAGCTTGACAGGGCCATACGAGCAGTACTTC. This encodes CASSLTGPYEQYF.

The CDR3 here is CASRTTGGNQPQHF. The CDR3 region has the DNA TGTGCCAGCAGGACAACAGGGGGCAATCAGCCCCAGCATTTT. The rearrangement uses TRBV28 and TRBJ1-5; 7 nucleotides align to TRBD1. The V gene end was trimmed by 6 bases and the J gene end by 2 bases; junction bases not matched to a gene: 4. Germline CDR1 MDHEN, CDR2 SYDVKM. The CDR3 loop spans 14 amino acids.

The chain uses TRBV13 and TRBJ1-2; no clear D gene. CDR1 and CDR2 from the germline V gene are PRHDT and FYEKMQ (reference sequence). The CDR3 totals 16 residues. V lost 3 bases, J lost 6 bases, and 20 bases lay in between. The CDR3 coding sequence is TGTGCCAGCAGCTTTGGGGAGGGAGTGGTAGACGATGGCTACACCTTC. Translating gives CASSFGEGVVDDGYTF.

This clone was counted ten times or more. CDR3 sequence reads: CASSSPQGGRHEQFF. Here the CDR3 DNA reads TGTGCCAGCAGTTCCCCGCAGGGTGGTCGGCATGAGCAGTTCTTC. The chain combines TRBV28 with TRBJ2-1; maybe TRBD1 (5 bases). The length of the CDR3 is 15 residues. The germline CDR1 and CDR2 sequences are MDHEN and SYDVKM. With 4 bases removed from V and 8 bases from J, the gap between germline ends came to 18 bases.

The chain carries TRBV30 and TRBJ2-5; 11 positions match TRBD2. V was pared by 0 bases and J by 8 bases, with 8 bases of the junction left unmatched. CDR1 is GTSNPN and CDR2 is SVGIG in the germline V gene (reference sequence). The CDR3 is made up of 15 amino acids. The DNA of the CDR3 is TGTGCCTGGAGTGTACCCCCTAGCGGGGGGCATACCCAGTACTTC. It translates to CAWSVPPSGGHTQYF. The whole variable domain, filled in from reference TRBV30 and TRBJ2-5, reads SQTIHQWPATLVQPVGSPLSLECTVEGTSNPNLYWYRQAAGRGLQLLFYSVGIGQISSEVPQNLSASRPQDRQFILSSKKLLLSDSGFYLCAWSVPPSGGHTQYFGPGTRLLVL.

The chain has TRBV6-5 and TRBJ1-3, with D unclear. CDR3 length: 14 amino acids. Germline V lookup: CDR1 MNHEY, CDR2 SVGAGI. The V gene lost 6 bases and the J gene lost 4 bases, with 13 bases spanning the gap. CDR3 loop: CASSPGYGGNTIYF. The CDR3 DNA sequence: TGTGCCAGCAGCCCAGGATATGGGGGAAACACCATATATTTT.

The chain's CDR3 is CASHPPGGEQYF. CDR3 nucleotides: TGTGCCAGTCACCCGCCGGGAGGGGAGCAGTACTTC. V and J are TRBV19 and TRBJ2-7, with 8 bases fitting TRBD2. This CDR3 is 12 amino acids long. V gave up 8 bases and J gave up 7 bases; unmatched junction bases: 7. The germline V gene has CDR1 LNHDA and CDR2 SQIVND (reference sequence).

The rearrangement links TRBV7-6 to TRBJ1-2; weak D call: TRBD1 (5 bases). The CDR3 is made up of 16 amino acids. V gave up 4 bases and J gave up 1 base, with 16 bases separating them. CDR1 and CDR2 (germline): SGHVS, FNYEAQ. The CDR3 reads CASSSDAGGHNYGYTF. The CDR3 DNA reads as TGTGCCAGCAGCTCTGATGCTGGGGGTCATAACTATGGCTACACCTTC.

The chain recombines TRBV7-9 with TRBJ1-1, with no clear D. Trimming removed 2 bases at V and 8 bases at J, with 9 bases between. This CDR3 is built from 12 residues. Germline V CDR1 and CDR2: SEHNR, FQNEAQ (reference sequence). DNA for the CDR3: TGTGCCAGCAGCTTAAGGGATCTCGAAGCTTTCTTT. This gives the protein CASSLRDLEAFF. Combining the CDR3 with reference TRBV7-9 and TRBJ1-1 gives the whole variable domain DTGVSQNPRHKITKRGQNVTFRCDPISEHNRLYWYRQTLGQGPEFLTYFQNEAQLEKSRLLSDRFSAERPKGSFSTLEIQRTEQGDSAMYLCASSLRDLEAFFGQGTRLTVV.

This chain joins TRBV28 and TRBJ2-7; 7 bases are a match to TRBD1. Unmatched junction bases numbered 6, after V lost 8 bases and J lost 2 bases. Germline V gene data show CDR1 as MDHEN and CDR2 as SYDVKM. The CDR3 length is 13 residues. CDR3 nucleotide sequence: TGTGCCAGCCAGACAGGGATGACCTACGAGCAGTACTTC. This codes for CASQTGMTYEQYF.

The chain recombines TRBV19 with TRBJ2-1, with TRBD2 matching over 8 bases. The CDR3 consists of 15 residues. Germline-derived CDR1 and CDR2 are LNHDA and SQIVND (reference sequence). The ends lost 9 bases at V and 0 bases at J; junction bases unmatched: 7. This CDR3 reads CARADGRASYNEQFF. CDR3 nucleotide sequence: TGTGCCAGAGCCGACGGGAGGGCCTCCTACAATGAGCAGTTCTTC.

V gene TRBV3-1 (or the pseudogene TRBV3-2) combines with J gene TRBJ1-3, with 7 bases identical to TRBD1. The CDR3 runs to 16 residues. Germline CDR1 LGHDT, CDR2 YNNKEL (reference sequence). The ends lost 8 bases at V and 2 bases at J; junction bases unmatched: 12. CDR3 in DNA: TGTGCCAGCGGCCCGGCCGGGACAGTGACTGGAAACACCATATATTTT. Translating gives CASGPAGTVTGNTIYF.

The sample holds one count of this clone. The rearrangement links TRBV27 to TRBJ2-3; 10 nucleotides match TRBD2. After removal of 4 bases from V and 5 bases from J, the junction contained 9 bases not matched to a gene. CDR1 and CDR2 (germline): MNHEY, SMNVEV (reference sequence). This CDR3 spans 16 amino acids. The CDR3 loop reads CASSSYLAGVGDTQYF. CDR3 sequence (DNA): TGTGCCAGCAGTTCCTATCTAGCGGGAGTGGGAGATACGCAGTATTTT.